This T cell receptor beta chain was recorded in a study of T cell responses to AZD1222 COVID-19 vaccine. This clone was found once. Its antigen remains unidentified. Study-wide results and caveats: Breadth and depth of Spike-specific TCRs rose after two AZD1222 doses.

The protocol was immunoSEQ multiplex PCR, while the TCRdb copy is restricted to in-frame clones and leaves out a portion. The sample lists about 120,000 clones; 90% were seen once. Germline CDR1 SEHNR, CDR2 FQNEAQ (reference sequence). V lost 3 bases, J lost 4 bases, and 9 bases lay in between. The CDR3 has 13 residues. The TCR sequence derives from an adult in good health. Sequenced material: peripheral blood, taken on day 0 of MenACWY control vaccination. V and J are TRBV7-9 and TRBJ1-2; possible D gene TRBD1, 5 bases. In DNA, the CDR3 is TGTGCCAGCAGCTTGGGGGATAGCTATGGCTACACCTTC. This translates into CASSLGDSYGYTF.